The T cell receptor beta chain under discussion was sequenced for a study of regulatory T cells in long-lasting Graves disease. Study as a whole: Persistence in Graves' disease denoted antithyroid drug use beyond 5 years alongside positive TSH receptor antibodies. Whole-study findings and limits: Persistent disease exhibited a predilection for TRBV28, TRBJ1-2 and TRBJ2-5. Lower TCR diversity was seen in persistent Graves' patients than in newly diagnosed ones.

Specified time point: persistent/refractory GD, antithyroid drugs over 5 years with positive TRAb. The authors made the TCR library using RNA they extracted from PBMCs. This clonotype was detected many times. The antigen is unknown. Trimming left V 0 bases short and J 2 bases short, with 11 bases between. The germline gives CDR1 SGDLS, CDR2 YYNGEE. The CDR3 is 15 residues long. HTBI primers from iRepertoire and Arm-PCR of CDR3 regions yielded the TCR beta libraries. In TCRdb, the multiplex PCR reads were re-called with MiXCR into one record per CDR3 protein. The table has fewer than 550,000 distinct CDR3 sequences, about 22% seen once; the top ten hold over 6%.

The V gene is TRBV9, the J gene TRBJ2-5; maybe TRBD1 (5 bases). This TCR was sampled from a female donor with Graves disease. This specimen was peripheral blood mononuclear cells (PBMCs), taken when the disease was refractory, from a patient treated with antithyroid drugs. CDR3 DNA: TGTGCCAGCAGCGTAGGGGGCAGTACTCAAGAGACCCAGTACTTC. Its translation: CASSVGGSTQETQYF.